A selection of T cell receptor beta chains follows, all from one sample in a study of shared clonotypes between healthy human individuals. Some clones are missing from TCRdb's copy, which holds only in-frame ones; the method was immunoSEQ multiplex PCR. The sample yields roughly 700,000 clones, roughly 88% seen once. Material for sequencing was memory CD8+ T cells from PBMCs. The source is a man between 18 and 29 years old in good health. Some clones in this sample may be carry-over from other donors' samples. The CDR3 runs from the conserved cysteine through the conserved F or W. A D gene is named only where the DNA matches it firmly. Clone size, where shown, is once, few, many, or a class for clones that have expanded.

V gene	clone size	J gene	D gene	CDR3 DNA	CDR3 protein
TRBV4-3	NA	TRBJ2-1	TRBD1	TGCGCCAGCAGCCAAGAGGGCACAGGGGTAAATGAGCAGTTCTTC	CASSQEGTGVNEQFF
TRBV10-3	NA	TRBJ1-1	TRBD1	TGTGCCACTGGACAGGGTGAAGCTTTCTTT	CATGQGEAFF
TRBV2	NA	TRBJ2-2	NA	TGTGCCAGCAATTATTTCGACCCGTCGGGCGGGGAGCTGTTTTTT	CASNYFDPSGGELFF
TRBV4-3	NA	TRBJ1-6	NA	TGCGCCAGCAGCCAAGTGTGGGACAACAATTCACCCCTCCACTTT	CASSQVWDNNSPLHF
TRBV15	NA	TRBJ1-2	NA	TGTGCCACCAGCACCCCAGGGACTGGGTATGGCTACACCTTC	CATSTPGTGYGYTF
TRBV9	NA	TRBJ2-3	NA	TGTGCCAGCAGCGTAGATTATAAGCGGGTCCCCGTCACAGATACGCAGTATTTT	CASSVDYKRVPVTDTQYF
TRBV5-6	few	TRBJ1-1	TRBD1	TGTGCCAGCAGCTGGGGACCGGGACAGGGGAACACTGAAGCTTTCTTT	CASSWGPGQGNTEAFF
TRBV4-1	NA	TRBJ2-2	NA	TGCGCCAGCAGCCCAGACGGGGAGCTGTTTTTT	CASSPDGELFF
TRBV7-9	once	TRBJ2-5	NA	TGTGCCAGCAGCCAGAGGGGCAGCCAAGAGACCCAGTACTTC	CASSQRGSQETQYF
TRBV19	few	TRBJ1-1	NA	TGTGCCAGTGGGGAGTACACTGAAGCTTTCTTT	CASGEYTEAFF
TRBV30	NA	TRBJ1-1	NA	TGTGCCTGGGTGGGAGCAGAAGCTTTCTTT	CAWVGAEAFF
TRBV19	NA	TRBJ1-1	NA	TGTGCCAGTAGTTTCCCCGGGGCGGACTTGAACACTGAAGCTTTCTTT	CASSFPGADLNTEAFF
TRBV29-1	NA	TRBJ1-1	TRBD1	TGCAGCGTTGACTCACCGGACAGGGACCCTTTT	CSVDSPDRDPF
TRBV7-9	NA	TRBJ1-1	NA	TGTGCCAGCAGCTTGGGCAGCGCTGAAGCTTTCTTT	CASSLGSAEAFF
TRBV28	NA	TRBJ2-7	NA	TGTGCCAGCAGTCTTCGGGGCACCGGCTACGAGCAGTACTTC	CASSLRGTGYEQYF
TRBV20-1	NA	TRBJ2-7	NA	TGCAGTGCCGCCCCCGGCATGAGGCAGTACTTC	CSAAPGMRQYF
TRBV7-6	NA	TRBJ2-3	NA	TGTGCCAGCAGCCGACAACTAGACGGGGGTGCGGATACGCAGTATTTT	CASSRQLDGGADTQYF
TRBV4-1	NA	TRBJ1-2	NA	TGCGCCAGCAGCGCCGGGGCACCCCCTCGGCACTATGGCTACACCTTC	CASSAGAPPRHYGYTF
TRBV29-1	NA	TRBJ2-5	TRBD2	TGCAGCGTTGAAGGTATAGCGGGAGGGCCGAATTTCGGGACCCAGTACTTC	CSVEGIAGGPNFGTQYF
TRBV28	once	TRBJ2-7	TRBD2	TGTGCCAGCAGTATCCGACTAGCGGGAGGCCCAGATTACGAGCAGTACTTC	CASSIRLAGGPDYEQYF
TRBV19	NA	TRBJ2-1	NA	TGTGCCAGTAGTTGGGACTCTGAGCAGTTCTTC	CASSWDSEQFF
TRBV27	NA	TRBJ2-7	NA	TGTGCCAGCAGTTTCCGACAGGGAGGGAATGAGCAGTACTTC	CASSFRQGGNEQYF
TRBV10-2	NA	TRBJ1-1	NA	TGCGCCAGCAGTGGTGCGGGTTGGACTGAAGCTTTCTTT	CASSGAGWTEAFF
TRBV13	NA	TRBJ2-1	TRBD2	TGTGCCAGCAGCTTAGCCCTCCTAGCGGGATCATCCTACAATGAGCAGTTCTTC	CASSLALLAGSSYNEQFF
TRBV7-8	NA	TRBJ1-5	TRBD1	TGTGCCAGCAGCTTATCAGGGATGCAGGGGGCTCATCAGCCCCAGCATTTT	CASSLSGMQGAHQPQHF
TRBV29-1	NA	TRBJ2-7	NA	TGCAGCGTTGAAGGAGGAGACTCCTACGAGCAGTACTTC	CSVEGGDSYEQYF
TRBV14	NA	TRBJ1-6	NA	TGTGCCAGCAGCCAAGACTTCACCCTCCACTTT	CASSQDFTLHF
TRBV19	NA	TRBJ2-7	NA	TGTGCCAGTAGTGTTGACAGGCATGGACCGGGACGCAGCTCCTACGAGCAGTACTTC	CASSVDRHGPGRSSYEQYF
TRBV30	NA	TRBJ2-7	NA	TGTGCCTGGAGCTTGGATGCCTACGAGCAGTACTTC	CAWSLDAYEQYF
TRBV28	NA	TRBJ2-7	NA	TGTGCCAGCAGTCCGCCCGTCGGGGGTAACAACGAGCAGTACTTC	CASSPPVGGNNEQYF
TRBV12-5	NA	TRBJ2-1	NA	TGTGCTTCACTCAAGACTCTGGCGGGAACCCCCGGGGATGAGCAGTTCTTC	CASLKTLAGTPGDEQFF
TRBV4-1	NA	TRBJ1-5	NA	TGCGCCAGCAGCCAAGGAGGGGGAGGCAATCAGCCCCAGCATTTT	CASSQGGGGNQPQHF
TRBV18	NA	TRBJ2-7	NA	TGTGCCAGCTCAGACGTACAGGCGATCTCCTACGAGCAGTACTTC	CASSDVQAISYEQYF
TRBV2	NA	TRBJ2-7	TRBD1	TGTGCCAGCAGTCCCGGGACAGCATACGAGCAGTACTTC	CASSPGTAYEQYF
TRBV27	NA	TRBJ2-7	TRBD1	TGTGCCAGCAGCCCACAGGGGGCGTCTGCCTACGAGCAGTACTTC	CASSPQGASAYEQYF
TRBV19	NA	TRBJ2-1	NA	TGTGCCAGCAAACTTGGTATGGGTGAGCAGTTCTTC	CASKLGMGEQFF
TRBV7-6	NA	TRBJ2-1	TRBD2	TGTGCCAGCAGCTTAGGGGTAGCGGGAGCGGGCTCCTACAATGAGCAGTTCTTC	CASSLGVAGAGSYNEQFF
TRBV9	NA	TRBJ2-5	TRBD1	TGTGCCAGCAGCGCTGACTCCGGGACAGTGTTTGGGGGAGAGACCCAGTACTTC	CASSADSGTVFGGETQYF
TRBV10-1	NA	TRBJ2-3	NA	TGCGCCAGCAGTTCGGACCGGGCAGATACGCAGTATTTT	CASSSDRADTQYF
TRBV10-1	NA	TRBJ2-1	NA	TGCGCCAGCAGTGACTCGGTCCCTTGGGATGAGCAGTTCTTC	CASSDSVPWDEQFF
TRBV19	NA	TRBJ2-2	NA	TGTGCCAGTAGAGCCTTTTGGACATCGAACACCGGGGAGCTGTTTTTT	CASRAFWTSNTGELFF
TRBV19	NA	TRBJ2-7	NA	TGTGCCAGTAGCTCCAACTACGAGCAGTACTTC	CASSSNYEQYF
TRBV29-1	NA	TRBJ1-2	NA	TGCAGCGTTGTGCGGAGCCTCTATGGCTACACCTTC	CSVVRSLYGYTF
TRBV9	NA	TRBJ1-4	NA	TGTGCCAGCAGTGCTTTCGGCGCAACTAATGAAAAACTGTTTTTT	CASSAFGATNEKLFF
TRBV18	medium-sized	TRBJ2-1	TRBD2	TGTGCCAGCTCACCGCTAGCGGGCCACAATGAGCAGTTCTTC	CASSPLAGHNEQFF
TRBV11-2	once	TRBJ1-2	TRBD1	TGTGCCAGCAGCTTAAAGGGGGGACAGGGCATAAAGGGCTACACCTTC	CASSLKGGQGIKGYTF
TRBV7-8	NA	TRBJ2-7	NA	TGTGCCAGCAGCCCCCGGGACGGTGCCTACGAGCAGTACTTC	CASSPRDGAYEQYF
TRBV11-3	NA	TRBJ2-2	NA	TGTGCCAGCAGCCCTCGGTCCGTAAGTCCGGCCGGGGAGCTGTTTTTT	CASSPRSVSPAGELFF
TRBV19	NA	TRBJ2-1	TRBD2	TGTGCCAGTAGTATAGACACTAGCGGGAGTTACAATGAGCAGTTCTTC	CASSIDTSGSYNEQFF
TRBV6-5	NA	TRBJ2-7	NA	TGTGCCAGCAGTTACCAGGGAGAGCAGTACTTC	CASSYQGEQYF
TRBV19	once	TRBJ2-2	TRBD1	TGTGCCTCCAAGGAGGACAGGGGCACCGGGGAGCTGTTTTTT	CASKEDRGTGELFF
TRBV25-1	NA	TRBJ2-1	NA	TGTGCCAGCAGTCGTAAGTGGAATGAGCAGTTCTTC	CASSRKWNEQFF
TRBV28	NA	TRBJ2-5	TRBD1	TGTGCCAGCAGTATACAGGGGGGAGAGACCCAGTACTTC	CASSIQGGETQYF
TRBV27	NA	TRBJ2-7	NA	TGTGCCAGCACCCCCACCGGGCTACTAGCCTACGAGCAGTACTTC	CASTPTGLLAYEQYF
TRBV27	NA	TRBJ2-7	TRBD1	TGTGCCAGCAGCCCCGACGGGACAGGGTGGGTCGAGCAGTACTTC	CASSPDGTGWVEQYF